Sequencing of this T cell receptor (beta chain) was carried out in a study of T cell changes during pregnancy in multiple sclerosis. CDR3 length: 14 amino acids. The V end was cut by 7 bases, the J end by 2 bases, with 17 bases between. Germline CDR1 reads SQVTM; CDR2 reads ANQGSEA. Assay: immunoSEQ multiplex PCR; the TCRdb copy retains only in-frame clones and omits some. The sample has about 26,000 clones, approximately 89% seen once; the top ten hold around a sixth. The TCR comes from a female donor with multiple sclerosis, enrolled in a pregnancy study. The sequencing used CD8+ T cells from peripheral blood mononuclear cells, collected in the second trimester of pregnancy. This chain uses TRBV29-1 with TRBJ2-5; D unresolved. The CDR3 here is CSATEEALQETQYF. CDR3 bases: TGCAGCGCCACTGAAGAAGCCTTGCAAGAGACCCAGTACTTC.